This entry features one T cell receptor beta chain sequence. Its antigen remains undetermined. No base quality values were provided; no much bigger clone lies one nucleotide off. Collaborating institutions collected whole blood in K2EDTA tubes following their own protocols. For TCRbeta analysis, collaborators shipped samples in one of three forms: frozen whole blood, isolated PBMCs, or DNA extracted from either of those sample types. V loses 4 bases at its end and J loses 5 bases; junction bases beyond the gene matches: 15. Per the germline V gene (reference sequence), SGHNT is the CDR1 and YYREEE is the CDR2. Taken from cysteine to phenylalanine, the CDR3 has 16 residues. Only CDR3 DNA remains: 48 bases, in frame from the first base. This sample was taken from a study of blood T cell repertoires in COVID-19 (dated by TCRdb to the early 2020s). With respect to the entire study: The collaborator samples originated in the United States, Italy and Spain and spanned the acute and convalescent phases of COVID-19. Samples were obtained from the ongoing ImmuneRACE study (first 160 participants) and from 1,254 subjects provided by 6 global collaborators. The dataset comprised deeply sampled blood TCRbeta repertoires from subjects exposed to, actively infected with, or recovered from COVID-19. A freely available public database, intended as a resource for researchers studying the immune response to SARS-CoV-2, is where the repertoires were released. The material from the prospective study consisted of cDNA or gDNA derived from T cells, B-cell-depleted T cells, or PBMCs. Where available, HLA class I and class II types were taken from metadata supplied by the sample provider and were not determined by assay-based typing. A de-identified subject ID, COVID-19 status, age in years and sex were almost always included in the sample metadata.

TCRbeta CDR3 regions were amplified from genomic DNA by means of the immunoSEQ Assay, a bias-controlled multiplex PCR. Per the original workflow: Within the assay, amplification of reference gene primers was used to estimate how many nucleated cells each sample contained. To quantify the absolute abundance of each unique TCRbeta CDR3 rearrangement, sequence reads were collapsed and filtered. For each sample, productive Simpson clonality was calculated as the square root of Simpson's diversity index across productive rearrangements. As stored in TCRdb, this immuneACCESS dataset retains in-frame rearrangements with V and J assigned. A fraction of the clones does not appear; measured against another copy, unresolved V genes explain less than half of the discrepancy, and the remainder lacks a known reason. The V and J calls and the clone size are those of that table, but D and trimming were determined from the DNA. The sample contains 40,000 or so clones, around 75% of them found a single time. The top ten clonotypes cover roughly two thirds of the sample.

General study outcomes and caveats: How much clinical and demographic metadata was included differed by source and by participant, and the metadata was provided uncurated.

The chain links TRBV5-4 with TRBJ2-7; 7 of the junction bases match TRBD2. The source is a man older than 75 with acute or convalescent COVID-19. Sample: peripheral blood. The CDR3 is CASSIILAGGSHEQYF. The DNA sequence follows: TGTGCCAGCAGCATTATATTAGCGGGCGGGTCCCACGAGCAGTACTTC.